This T cell receptor (beta chain) was sequenced during a study of neurological immune-mediated disorders. Study-wide points: Patients with HTLV-1-associated myelopathy had the highest level of TCR clonal expansion, whereas patients with multiple sclerosis had the lowest level, falling beneath the level found in healthy controls.

This clonotype has ten or more counts. Its specificity is not known. PBMCs numbering 2 million and stored at -80 C yielded the unsorted libraries. Trimming removed 3 bases from V and 1 base from J, with 10 bases in between. CDR3 length equals 15 residues. 5'RACE with 10-nucleotide random UMIs generated the cDNA. TCRdb re-called the 5' RACE reads with MiXCR, one entry per CDR3 protein. Of 20,000 to 30,000 distinct CDR3 sequences listed, about 12% are singletons. The receptor was derived from a woman aged 55-70 years with HTLV-1-associated myelopathy (HAM/TSP). The specimen sequenced was PBMCs. The chain joins TRBV12-3 or TRBV12-4 to TRBJ1-3; D gene ambiguous. The CDR3 reads CASSFFSGSGNTIYF. CDR3 coding DNA: TGTGCCAGCAGTTTCTTTTCGGGGTCTGGAAACACCATATATTTT.